The rows below give T cell receptor beta chains drawn from one sample of a study of shared clonotypes between healthy human individuals. Sequencing used immunoSEQ multiplex PCR; TCRdb keeps in-frame clones, though not all of them. The sample yields about 960,000 clones, roughly 72% seen once. Sample: memory CD4+ T cells sorted from blood. The source is a man aged 18 to 29 in good health. The CDR3 runs from the conserved cysteine through the conserved F or W. The D gene is left open where the match is weak.

- | TRBV2 | CASHEGLSGTEAFF
TRBD1 | TRBV6-5 | CASSSGSGGVTYEQYF
- | TRBV5-8 | CASSGTPREKLFF
- | TRBV28 | CASIPGGDYGYTF
- | TRBV5-4 | CASSSPHNEQFF
- | TRBV10-1 | CASSEGGSYEQYF
- | TRBV19 | CASSMGYQETQYF
- | TRBV6-4 | CASSDTGARANVLTF
TRBD1 | TRBV5-4 | CASSKGQGRPLSTDTQYF
- | TRBV18 | CASSPSPSSYEQYF
TRBD1 | TRBV7-2 | CASSLGDRDNEKLFF
TRBD2 | TRBV7-2 | CASSPGLAFSYEQYF
- | TRBV18 | CASSPTTSYYEQYF
TRBD2 | TRBV2 | CASTSGGATDTQYF
- | TRBV5-1 | CASSLGGAQETQYF
- | TRBV5-4 | CASSLEGRGPDTANYGYTF
- | TRBV7-2 | CASSFGQSAPEQYF
TRBD2 | TRBV9 | CASSVGTSGSHEQFF
- | TRBV10-3 | CALREASNTGELFF
TRBD1 | TRBV19 | CASSWRRGETQYF
- | TRBV6-1 | CASSLAAEQYF
TRBD1 | TRBV7-2 | CASSSGTGLGAEAFF
- | TRBV2 | CASSPSGNTEAFF
- | TRBV28 | CASSEYRNTGELFF
TRBD2 | TRBV10-1 | CASSGGLAVTDTQYF
TRBD1 | TRBV6-1 | CASSEQGVQETQYF
- | TRBV5-1 | CASRIMNTEAFF